A single sample gave rise to the 19 T cell receptor beta chains below, sequenced in a study of T cell responses to AZD1222 COVID-19 vaccine. Using immunoSEQ multiplex PCR, the repertoire was profiled, and TCRdb retains in-frame clones only, with some absent. Of about 180,000 clones in the sample, 90% to 95% were seen once. The sample consisted of peripheral blood, taken 28 days after the second AZD1222 dose. Source of these receptors: an adult who received the AZD1222 COVID-19 vaccine.

This clone was observed a single time. The chain employs TRBV12-3 or TRBV12-4 and TRBJ2-6; D unclear. Deletions cut 6 bases from V and 6 bases from J, with 9 bases between. CDR3 length: 13 residues. CDR3 DNA: TGTGCCAGCAGCCCCGCGCAGGCCAACGTCCTGACTTTC. Its translation is CASSPAQANVLTF.

The count of this clone is one. The V call is TRBV2, the J call TRBJ1-6; weak D call: TRBD1 (6 bases). CDR1 and CDR2 (germline): SNHLY, FYNNEI. The V end lost 3 bases, the J end lost 0 bases, and 24 bases lay between the germline ends. This CDR3 spans 21 amino acids. The CDR3 DNA reads TGTGCCAGCAGTGATCCAACCAAAACGAAAGACAGGAGCTCCTATAATTCACCCCTCCACTTT. Translating gives CASSDPTKTKDRSSYNSPLHF.

This clone appeared a few times. The rearrangement uses TRBV18 and TRBJ2-3, with D perhaps being TRBD1 or TRBD2 (5 bases each). V gave up 3 bases and J gave up 4 bases, with 14 bases separating them. The germline gives CDR1 KGHSH, CDR2 LQKENI. This CDR3 spans 15 amino acids. The CDR3 spells CASSPGAVFADTQYF. The DNA for the CDR3 is TGTGCCAGCTCACCCGGGGCAGTTTTCGCAGATACGCAGTATTTT.

The chain joins TRBV6-2 or TRBV6-3 to TRBJ1-2; D possibly corresponds to TRBD1 (5 bases). Germline loops: CDR1 MNHEY, CDR2 SVGEGT. This CDR3 region has 16 residues. Trimming stripped 6 bases from V and 3 bases from J, with 20 bases between. This chain's CDR3 is CASSVRRGSVDYGYTF. The CDR3 coding sequence is TGTGCCAGCAGCGTCAGGCGGGGGAGCGTCGACTATGGCTACACCTTC.

This clone was detected only once. The J gene is TRBJ2-4, the V gene TRBV2; TRBD1 matches 8 bases. There are 19 residues in the CDR3. Germline assignment: CDR1 SNHLY and CDR2 FYNNEI. The V segment lost 10 bases and the J segment 0 bases; nucleotides outside the gene matches: 20. The CDR3 reads CANIGRQGTLLLAKNIQYF. The CDR3 nucleotides read TGTGCCAACATCGGAAGACAGGGGACCCTCTTATTAGCCAAAAACATTCAGTACTTC.

This clone was detected once. The chain joins TRBV12-3 or TRBV12-4 to TRBJ1-5; 7 nucleotides agree with TRBD1. CDR3 length: 12 residues. The J segment lost 6 bases and the V segment lost 9 bases, leaving 5 bases of the junction unmatched. The CDR3 loop is CASNRGGQPQHF. CDR3 nucleotides: TGTGCCAGTAACAGGGGAGGTCAGCCCCAGCATTTT.

This chain's CDR3 is CASSLQGTVSPLHF. The CDR3 region has the DNA TGTGCCAGCAGTCTACAGGGGACGGTATCACCCCTCCACTTT. The J gene is TRBJ1-6, the V gene TRBV25-1; 7 nucleotides agree with TRBD1. Germline assignment: CDR1 MGHDK and CDR2 SYGVNS. The CDR3 contains 14 residues. Unmatched junction bases numbered 8, after V lost 5 bases and J lost 10 bases. Drawing the rest from reference TRBV25-1 and TRBJ1-6, the complete variable domain is EADIYQTPRYLVIGTGKKITLECSQTMGHDKMYWYQQDPGMELHLIHYSYGVNSTEKGDLSSESTVSRIRTEHFPLTLESARPSHTSQYLCASSLQGTVSPLHFGNGTRLTVT.

The chain joins TRBV11-2 to TRBJ2-7; D possibly corresponds to TRBD2 (5 bases). This CDR3 region has 15 residues. Germline V lookup: CDR1 SGHAT, CDR2 FQNNGV. The V and J ends lost 1 base and 4 bases respectively, with 14 bases between them. CDR3 bases: TGTGCCAGCAGCTTAGTCGGACTTAGGGTATACGAGCAGTACTTC. Its translation is CASSLVGLRVYEQYF.

The V call is TRBV7-2, the J call TRBJ1-2; possibly TRBD1 for D (6 bases). Germline CDR1 reads SGHTA; CDR2 reads FQGNSA. V lost 0 bases and J lost 8, with 28 bases in between. CDR3 size: 19 residues. CDR3 loop: CASSLALRFRVQGINGYTF. The CDR3 bases are TGTGCCAGCAGCTTAGCGCTCCGATTTCGAGTGCAGGGGATTAACGGCTACACCTTC.

The rearrangement uses TRBV19 and TRBJ1-1; TRBD1 might be the D (5 bases). Germline assignment: CDR1 LNHDA and CDR2 SQIVND (reference sequence). Trimming took 5 bases from V and 4 from J, leaving 14 bases between them. The CDR3 length is 14 residues. CDR3 region: CASSVGTRSTEAFF. The CDR3 DNA reads TGTGCCAGTAGTGTTGGGACGCGGAGCACTGAAGCTTTCTTT.

This clone was counted a single time. The chain uses TRBV19 and TRBJ2-6; 8 bases line up with TRBD1. J gave up 5 bases and V 6 bases, and 12 bases lay outside the gene matches. This CDR3 spans 17 amino acids. Germline-derived CDR1 and CDR2 are LNHDA and SQIVND (reference sequence). CDR3 sequence reads: CASSAGTGEGWANVLTF. DNA of the CDR3: TGTGCCAGTAGCGCCGGGACAGGAGAGGGCTGGGCCAACGTCCTGACTTTC.

The chain has TRBV7-2 and TRBJ1-2; D gene unclear. Germline V CDR1 and CDR2: SGHTA, FQGNSA. V was shortened by 1 base and J by 4 bases, with 4 bases between the two germline ends. The CDR3 length is 12 residues. Written as DNA, the CDR3 is TGTGCCAGCAGCTTAGAGGGCTATGGCTACACCTTC. Translation gives CASSLEGYGYTF.

The gene calls are TRBV28 and TRBJ1-2, with TRBD1 matching over 10 bases. Trimming took 6 bases from V and 6 from J; bases not matched to a gene: 4. CDR1 is MDHEN, CDR2 SYDVKM, per germline. The CDR3 loop spans 13 amino acids. The CDR3 sequence is CASRKTGGHGYTF. Here the CDR3 DNA reads TGTGCCAGCAGGAAGACAGGGGGCCATGGCTACACCTTC.

This sequence joins TRBV18 and TRBJ1-1; D remains unclear. This CDR3 is built from 13 residues. Per germline, CDR1 KGHSH and CDR2 LQKENI. With 4 bases removed from V and 1 base from J, the gap between germline ends came to 7 bases. CDR3 residues: CASSQGGNTEAFF. The CDR3 DNA is TGTGCCAGCTCACAGGGCGGGAACACTGAAGCTTTCTTT.

The J gene is TRBJ2-2, the V gene TRBV5-6; maybe TRBD2 (6 bases). V lost 4 bases and J 6 bases, leaving 16 bases between the germline ends. CDR3 length: 15 residues. CDR1 is SGHDT, CDR2 YYEEEE, per germline. The CDR3 DNA reads TGTGCCAGCAGCCCCTCCGGGACTTGGGCCGGGGAGCTGTTTTTT. It yields the protein CASSPSGTWAGELFF.

The chain uses TRBV5-1 and TRBJ2-3; D is perhaps TRBD1 (6 bases). Between the trimmed V and J ends, which lost 4 bases and 2 bases, there was a span of 11 bases. CDR1 is SGHRS, CDR2 YFSETQ, per germline. There are 14 residues in the CDR3. CDR3 in amino acids: CASSGGRLTDTQYF. The CDR3 DNA reads as TGCGCCAGCAGCGGGGGCAGACTCACAGATACGCAGTATTTT. The full variable domain, with the rest looked up from reference TRBV5-1 and TRBJ2-3, is KAGVTQTPRYLIKTRGQQVTLSCSPISGHRSVSWYQQTPGQGLQFLFEYFSETQRNKGNFPGRFSGRQFSNSRSEMNVSTLELGDSALYLCASSGGRLTDTQYFGPGTRLTVL.

The chain links TRBV3-1 (or the pseudogene TRBV3-2) to TRBJ2-5, with D possibly being TRBD2 (6 bases). CDR1 and CDR2 from the germline V gene are LGHDT and YNNKEL (reference sequence). The V end was cut by 4 bases, the J end by 2 bases, with 8 bases between. The CDR3 is 13 residues long. CDR3 amino acids: CASSLREQETQYF. DNA of the CDR3: TGTGCCAGCAGCCTCCGGGAGCAAGAGACCCAGTACTTC.

The chain couples TRBV6-2 or TRBV6-3 to TRBJ1-1; TRBD1 might be the D (6 bases). CDR3 length equals 13 residues. Germline CDR1 MNHEY, CDR2 SVGEGT. The V and J ends lost 3 bases and 6 bases respectively, with 11 bases between them. The chain's CDR3 is CASSYTGHAEAFF. CDR3 nucleotide sequence: TGTGCCAGCAGTTATACAGGGCACGCTGAAGCTTTCTTT.

This clone has just one count. This CDR3 reads CATSDRVKPTSGNTIYF. In nucleotides, the CDR3 is TGTGCCACCAGTGACCGCGTAAAACCCACCTCTGGAAACACCATATATTTT. The chain links TRBV24-1 to TRBJ1-3, with D unclear. Germline CDR1 is KGHDR and CDR2 is SFDVKD. V was shortened by 4 bases and J by 0 bases, with 15 bases between the two germline ends. This CDR3 has 17 residues.